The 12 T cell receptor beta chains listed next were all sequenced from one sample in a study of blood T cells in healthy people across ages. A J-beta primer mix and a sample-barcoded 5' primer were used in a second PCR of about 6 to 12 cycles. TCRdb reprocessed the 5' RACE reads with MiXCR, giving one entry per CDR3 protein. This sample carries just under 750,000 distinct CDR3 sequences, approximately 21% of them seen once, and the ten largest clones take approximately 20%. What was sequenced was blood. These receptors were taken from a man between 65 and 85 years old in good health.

CDR3 nucleotides: TGTGCCAGCAGCCGGACAGCCCCCTCCTACGAGCAGTACTTC. The encoded protein is CASSRTAPSYEQYF. The gene calls are TRBV12-3 or TRBV12-4 and TRBJ2-7; D might be TRBD1 (6 bases). CDR3 length: 14 amino acids. Trimming removed 6 bases at V and 0 bases at J, with 12 bases between.

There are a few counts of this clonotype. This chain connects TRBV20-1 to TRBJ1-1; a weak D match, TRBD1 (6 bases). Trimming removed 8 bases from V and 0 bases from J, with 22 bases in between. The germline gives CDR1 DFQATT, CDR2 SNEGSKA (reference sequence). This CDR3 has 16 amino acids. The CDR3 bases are TGCAGTTGGTTCATGTACCTGGGGGCCATGAACACTGAAGCTTTCTTT. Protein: CSWFMYLGAMNTEAFF.

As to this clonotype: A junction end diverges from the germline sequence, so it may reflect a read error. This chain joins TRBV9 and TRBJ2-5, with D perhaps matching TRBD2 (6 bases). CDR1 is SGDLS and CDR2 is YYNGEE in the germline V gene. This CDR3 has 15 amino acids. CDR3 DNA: TGTGCCAGCAACGTAGTCGTAGGAGGGGTCGAGACCCAGTACTTC. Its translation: CASNVVVGGVETQYF.

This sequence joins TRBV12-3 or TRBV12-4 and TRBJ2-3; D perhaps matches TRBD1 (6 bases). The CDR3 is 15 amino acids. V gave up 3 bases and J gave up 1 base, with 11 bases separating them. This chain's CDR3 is CASSFTGWGTDTQYF. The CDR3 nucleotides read TGTGCCAGCAGTTTTACAGGGTGGGGCACAGATACGCAGTATTTT.

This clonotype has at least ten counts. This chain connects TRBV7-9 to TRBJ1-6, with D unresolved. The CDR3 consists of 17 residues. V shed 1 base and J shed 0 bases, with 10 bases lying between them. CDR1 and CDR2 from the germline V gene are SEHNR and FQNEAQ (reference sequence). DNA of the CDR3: TGTGCCAGCAGCTTAGGCTTAGCGAGCTCCTATAATTCACCCCTCCACTTT. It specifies CASSLGLASSYNSPLHF.

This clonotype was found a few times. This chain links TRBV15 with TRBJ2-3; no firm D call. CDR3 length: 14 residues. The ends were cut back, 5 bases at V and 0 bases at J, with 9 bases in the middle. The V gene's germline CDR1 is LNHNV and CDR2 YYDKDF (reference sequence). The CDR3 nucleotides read TGTGCCACCAGCTTCCGACCTAGCACAGATACGCAGTATTTT. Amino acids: CATSFRPSTDTQYF.

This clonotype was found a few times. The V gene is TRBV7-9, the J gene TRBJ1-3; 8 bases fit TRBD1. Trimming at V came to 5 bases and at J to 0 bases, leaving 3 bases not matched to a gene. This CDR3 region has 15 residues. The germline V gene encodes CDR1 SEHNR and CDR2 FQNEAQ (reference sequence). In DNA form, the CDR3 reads TGTGCCAGCAGCCAGGGGGCGGCCTCTGGAAACACCATATATTTT. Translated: CASSQGAASGNTIYF.

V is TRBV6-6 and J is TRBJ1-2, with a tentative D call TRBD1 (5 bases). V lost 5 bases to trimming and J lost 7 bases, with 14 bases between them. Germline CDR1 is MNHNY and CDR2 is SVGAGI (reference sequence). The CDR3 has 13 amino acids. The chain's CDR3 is CASSPQAYGGYTF. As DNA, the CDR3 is TGTGCCAGCAGTCCACAGGCTTATGGTGGCTACACCTTC.

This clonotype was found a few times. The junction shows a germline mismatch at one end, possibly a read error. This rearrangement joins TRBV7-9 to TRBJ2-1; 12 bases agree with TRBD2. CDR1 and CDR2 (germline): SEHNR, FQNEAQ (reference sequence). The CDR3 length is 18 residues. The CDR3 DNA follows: TGTTCCAGCAGCTTAAGGACTAGCGGGATGGCCCTATACAATGAGCAGTTCTTC. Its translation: CSSSLRTSGMALYNEQFF.

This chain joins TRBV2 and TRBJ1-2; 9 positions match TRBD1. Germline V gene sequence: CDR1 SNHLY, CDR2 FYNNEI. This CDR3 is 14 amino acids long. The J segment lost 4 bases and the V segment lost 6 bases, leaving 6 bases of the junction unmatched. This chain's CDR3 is CASRTGGSGYGYTF. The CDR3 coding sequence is TGTGCCAGCAGAACAGGGGGCTCCGGCTATGGCTACACCTTC.

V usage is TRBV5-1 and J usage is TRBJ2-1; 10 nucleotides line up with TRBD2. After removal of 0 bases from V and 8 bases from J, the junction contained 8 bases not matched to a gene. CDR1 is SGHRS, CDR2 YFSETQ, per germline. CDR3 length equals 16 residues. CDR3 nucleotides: TGCGCCAGCAGCTTGGTGCTAGCGGGAGTTTTCTATGAGCAGTTCTTC. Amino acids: CASSLVLAGVFYEQFF.

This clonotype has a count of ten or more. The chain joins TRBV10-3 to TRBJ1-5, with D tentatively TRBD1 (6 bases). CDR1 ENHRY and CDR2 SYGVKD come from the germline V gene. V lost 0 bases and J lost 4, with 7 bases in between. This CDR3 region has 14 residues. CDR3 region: CAISESGGNQPQHF. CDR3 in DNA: TGTGCCATCAGTGAGTCAGGGGGGAATCAGCCCCAGCATTTT.